This T cell receptor beta chain was captured in a study of blood T cells in healthy people across ages. This CDR3 is built from 15 residues. Trimming shortened V by 4 bases and J by 9 bases, and 19 bases separated the two germline ends. The germline CDR1 and CDR2 sequences are PRHDT and FYEKMQ (reference sequence). On this clonotype: The final CDR3 position lacks the conserved phenylalanine or tryptophan, pointing to a likely read error.

Next came a second PCR, run for about 6 to 12 cycles, which used a sample-barcoded 5' primer along with a J-beta primer mix. MiXCR was run by TCRdb on the 5' RACE reads, yielding one entry per CDR3 protein. The table records around 520,000 distinct CDR3 sequences, approximately 26% of them present only once. The data also belong to a second study, concerning T cells of mothers and their children. That source adds: The donor cohort consisted of three healthy Caucasian mothers and their six children. Using the M1S primer, the second PCR added sample barcodes along with 2-4 random nucleotides. Whether pairs are related or unrelated, thymic selection shapes their TCR recombination output in much the same way. Overlap measured in related mother-child pairs was slightly, non-significantly higher than in unrelated pairs.

The sequence came from a boy aged 2-15 years in good health. The sample comprised blood. The V gene is TRBV13, the J gene TRBJ2-4; D assignment may be TRBD1 or TRBD2 (5 bases each). DNA for the CDR3: TGTGCCAGCAGCTCAGCAGGGTTTCTCGAGGGCATTCAGTACCTC. Its translation: CASSSAGFLEGIQYL.